The 21 T cell receptor beta chains given below trace back to one sample, sequenced in a study of molecular identifiers for immune sequencing clone quantification. TCRdb re-called the PCR reads with MiXCR, one entry per CDR3 protein. The sample has nearly 650,000 distinct CDR3 sequences; around 25% are singletons. Sequencing was done on a sample of naive CD8+ T cells from blood, with Jurkat cell RNA spiked in. Documented subset: FACS-sorted CD8+CD4-CCR7+CD45RA+ naive T cells. The receptors derive from a human donor in good health. Some libraries in this study had Jurkat cell RNA spiked in.

There are a few counts of this clonotype. V is TRBV5-6 and J is TRBJ1-1; tentatively, D is TRBD1 (6 bases). The CDR3 sequence is 13 residues long. V was clipped by 4 bases and J by 7 bases, with 14 bases between them. From germline, CDR1 is SGHDT and CDR2 YYEEEE. The DNA for the CDR3 is TGTGCCAGCAGCCCGGGGGGGGCAAGTGAAGCTTTCTTT. It is translated as CASSPGGASEAFF.

This clonotype was counted a few times. The V and J genes are TRBV7-8 and TRBJ2-6, with a possible D match to TRBD2 (6 bases). The V end was cut by 5 bases, the J end by 0 bases, with 17 bases between. This CDR3 comprises 18 residues. Germline CDR1 is SGHVS and CDR2 is FQNEAQ. CDR3 coding DNA: TGTGCCAGCAGCGGAGAGTGGGGGGAGAGCTCTGGGGCCAACGTCCTGACTTTC. Protein sequence: CASSGEWGESSGANVLTF.

About this clonotype: A much larger clone lies one base from this, so it may be a read error. The chain links TRBV6-2 or TRBV6-3 to TRBJ1-1, with TRBD1 matching over 9 bases. V gave up 7 bases and J gave up 2 bases; unmatched junction bases: 5. This CDR3 spans 14 amino acids. Per the germline V gene, CDR1 is MNHEY and CDR2 is SVGEGT. The CDR3 DNA reads TGTGCCAGCACCGGGACAGGGAGTAACACTGAAGCTTTCTTT. Its translation: CASTGTGSNTEAFF.

Concerning this clonotype itself: One junction end does not reproduce the germline sequence, and a read error may be involved. V and J are TRBV19 and TRBJ1-6; possibly TRBD1 for D (6 bases). The CDR3 runs to 13 residues. The germline V gene encodes CDR1 LNHDA and CDR2 SQIVND (reference sequence). CDR3 coding DNA: TGTGCCAGTAGTATGACAGGTGATTCACCCCCCCACTTT. As protein: CASSMTGDSPPHF.

V usage is TRBV19 and J usage is TRBJ1-5; D remains unclear. The V gene lost 0 bases and the J gene lost 9 bases, with 15 bases spanning the gap. The CDR3 is made up of 15 amino acids. Germline V lookup: CDR1 LNHDA, CDR2 SQIVND (reference sequence). As DNA, the CDR3 is TGTGCCAGTAGTATAGATCTTCGGAGTACCAGGCCCCAGCATTTT. Encoded protein: CASSIDLRSTRPQHF.

A few counts support this clonotype. No DNA is shown, since the ends of the CDR3 on it are uncertain; the CDR3 is the one TCRdb lists. This sequence joins TRBV30 and TRBJ1-1. The CDR3 is 11 residues long, ends included. CDR1 and CDR2 from the germline V gene are GTSNPN and SVGIG (reference sequence). This CDR3 is CAWGSGSAGFF.

The J gene is TRBJ2-1, the V gene TRBV7-9; TRBD1 matches at 8 bases. With V trimmed by 8 bases and J by 7 bases, 13 bases remained unmatched. The CDR3 is made up of 15 amino acids. Looked up from germline, CDR1 is SEHNR and CDR2 is FQNEAQ (reference sequence). CDR3 sequence: CASSAGTGGINEQFF. In DNA, the CDR3 is TGTGCCAGCTCAGCCGGGACAGGTGGTATTAATGAGCAGTTCTTC.

CDR3 loop: CASSEAGITDTQYF. The CDR3, as DNA: TGTGCCAGCAGTGAGGCAGGTATCACAGATACGCAGTATTTT. The chain couples TRBV6-4 to TRBJ2-3; D is undetermined. CDR1 and CDR2 from the germline V gene are MRHNA and SNTAGT. CDR3 length: 14 amino acids. V was pared by 3 bases and J by 2 bases, with 9 bases between.

This clonotype was recorded only once. Just one base apart from a much larger clone, this may be a read error. Here the CDR3 omits its conserved ending phenylalanine or tryptophan, so a read error is the likely source. The rearrangement uses TRBV27 and TRBJ2-7; 8 nucleotides agree with TRBD2. Trimming removed 0 bases from V and 3 bases from J; junction bases left unmatched: 4. Looked up from germline, CDR1 is MNHEY and CDR2 is SMNVEV (reference sequence). This CDR3 comprises 15 residues. The CDR3 is CASSLSASGGYEQYL. The CDR3 DNA reads as TGTGCCAGCAGTTTATCGGCGAGCGGGGGCTACGAGCAGTACCTC.

Here the CDR3 reads CASSQVPGATEAFF. In DNA, the CDR3 is TGCGCCAGCAGCCAAGTGCCGGGGGCCACTGAAGCTTTCTTT. The chain is built from TRBV4-3 and TRBJ1-1, with D possibly TRBD1 on 6 matching bases. Germline CDR1 is LGHNA and CDR2 is YSLEER. Trimming took off 1 base at V and 4 bases at J, with 10 bases between the two ends. The CDR3 loop spans 14 amino acids.

This chain connects TRBV7-9 to TRBJ2-1; D ambiguous. The CDR3 is 16 amino acids. Trimming took 5 bases from V and 2 from J, leaving 16 bases between them. Germline lookup yields CDR1 SEHNR and CDR2 FQNEAQ (reference sequence). DNA for the CDR3: TGTGCCAGCAGCGACCACTACAGCGATCCCTACAATGAGCAGTTCTTC. Translating gives CASSDHYSDPYNEQFF.

The chain is built from TRBV6-2 or TRBV6-3 and TRBJ2-1, with 9 bases fitting TRBD1. The J segment lost 4 bases and the V segment lost 3 bases, leaving 4 bases of the junction unmatched. Germline-derived CDR1 and CDR2 are MNHEY and SVGEGT. The CDR3 contains 15 residues. The DNA for the CDR3 is TGTGCCAGCAGTTATCCGGGACAGGGATACAATGAGCAGTTCTTC. Protein: CASSYPGQGYNEQFF.

Comment on this clonotype: Likely a read error: the CDR3 ends without its conserved phenylalanine or tryptophan. The chain links TRBV24-1 to TRBJ2-4; possibly TRBD1 for D (5 bases). CDR3 length: 17 amino acids. Germline V gene lookup returns CDR1 KGHDR and CDR2 SFDVKD. V lost 3 bases and J 3 bases, leaving 17 bases between the germline ends. The CDR3: CATSDPPGEGDKNIQYL. CDR3 sequence (DNA): TGTGCCACCAGTGATCCCCCAGGAGAAGGGGACAAAAACATTCAGTACCTC.

With regard to this clonotype: This could be a read error, since a much larger clone is one nucleotide away. Lacking the conserved final phenylalanine or tryptophan, this CDR3 likely reflects a read error. This chain connects TRBV10-3 to TRBJ1-2; unclear D gene. Germline assignment: CDR1 ENHRY and CDR2 SYGVKD. The CDR3 covers 15 residues. V was shortened by 2 bases and J by 4 bases, with 14 bases between the two germline ends. This chain's CDR3 is CAISENPGRVYGYTL. DNA for the CDR3: TGTGCCATCAGTGAGAATCCCGGAAGGGTCTATGGCTACACCCTC.

The V and J genes are TRBV2 and TRBJ2-7; unclear D gene. The CDR3 has 12 residues. Trimming stripped 8 bases from V and 3 bases from J, with 11 bases between. Germline CDR1 and CDR2: SNHLY and FYNNEI. The CDR3, as DNA: TGTGCCAGCGGGGTTTTAGACTACGAGCAGTACTTC. Its translation is CASGVLDYEQYF. Together with reference TRBV2 and TRBJ2-7, the CDR3 gives the full variable domain: EPEVTQTPSHQVTQMGQEVILRCVPISNHLYFYWYRQILGQKVEFLVSFYNNEISEKSEIFDDQFSVERPDGSNFTLKIRSTKLEDSAMYFCASGVLDYEQYFGPGTRLTVT.

Worth noting for this clonotype: Its ends do not fully match the called genes, so a read error is possible. This chain joins TRBV7-9 and TRBJ2-1; TRBD2 matches at 9 bases. This CDR3 contains 15 residues. CDR1 and CDR2 from the germline V gene are SEHNR and FQNEAQ (reference sequence). CDR3 sequence: CASSPPRLADPSQVF. CDR3 coding DNA: TGTGCCAGCAGCCCGCCGAGACTAGCGGACCCCTCACAAGTCTTC.

V usage is TRBV4-3 and J usage is TRBJ2-7; TRBD1 agrees at 10 bases. Trimming removed 5 bases from V and 3 bases from J; junction bases left unmatched: 13. The CDR3 has 17 amino acids. The germline gives CDR1 LGHNA, CDR2 YSLEER. The chain's CDR3 is CASSGLYRTGGSYEQYF. DNA of the CDR3: TGCGCCAGCAGCGGACTTTATAGGACAGGGGGAAGCTACGAGCAGTACTTC.

Concerning this clonotype: A read error may explain this, as a much larger clone is one base away. The CDR3 does not end in the conserved phenylalanine or tryptophan, so this is likely a read error. V gene TRBV5-3 combines with J gene TRBJ2-7; D is perhaps TRBD2 (6 bases). TRBV5-3 is sorted into the ORF group, with uncertain function. This CDR3 spans 14 amino acids. This chain's CDR3 is CASSLGEAPYEQYL. The CDR3 DNA reads as TGTGCCAGCAGCTTGGGGGAGGCTCCCTACGAGCAGTACCTC.

Comment on this clonotype: This may be a read error: a much more frequent sequence differs by one nucleotide. The chain links TRBV12-3 or TRBV12-4 to TRBJ2-7; D may be TRBD1 (6 bases). V dropped 5 bases and J dropped 4 bases, with 24 bases sitting between them. The CDR3 covers 17 residues. CDR3 protein: CASSPLLGHGKRYEQYF. In DNA, the CDR3 is TGTGCCAGCAGTCCCCTTCTGGGACACGGAAAGAGATACGAGCAGTACTTC.

Only a few counts were recorded for this clonotype. V and J are TRBV7-9 and TRBJ2-7, with 8 positions matching TRBD2. Germline V gene sequence: CDR1 SEHNR, CDR2 FQNEAQ (reference sequence). The V segment lost 1 base and the J segment 7 bases; nucleotides outside the gene matches: 3. The CDR3 runs to 13 residues. This chain's CDR3 is CASSLVSGSEQYF. Written as DNA, the CDR3 is TGTGCCAGCAGCTTAGTGAGCGGGAGTGAGCAGTACTTC.

There are many counts of this clonotype. The chain joins TRBV15 to TRBJ2-1; tentatively, D is TRBD1 (5 bases). The CDR3 spans 15 residues. Germline V CDR1 and CDR2: LNHNV, YYDKDF (reference sequence). Deletions cut 4 bases from V and 4 bases from J, with 14 bases between. The CDR3 is CATSTTPTVYNEQFF. Here the CDR3 DNA reads TGTGCCACCAGCACCACACCGACAGTGTACAATGAGCAGTTCTTC. Using reference TRBV15 and TRBJ2-1 for the parts outside the CDR3, the full variable domain is DAMVIQNPRYQVTQFGKPVTLSCSQTLNHNVMYWYQQKSSQAPKLLFHYYDKDFNNEADTPDNFQSRRPNTSFCFLDIRSPGLGDTAMYLCATSTTPTVYNEQFFGPGTRLTVL.